The source of this TCR beta chain is a study of T cell responses to AZD1222 COVID-19 vaccine. This clone has only one observation. Germline V gene sequence: CDR1 KGHSH, CDR2 LQKENI. The germline V and J ends were trimmed by 2 bases and 3 bases, with 14 bases remaining between them. This CDR3 comprises 15 residues. Clones were sequenced by immunoSEQ multiplex PCR, and TCRdb holds only the in-frame ones, with some missing. The sample holds more than 70,000 clones, roughly 87% seen once. Sample: peripheral blood, taken on day 0 of AZD1222 vaccination. The gene calls are TRBV18 and TRBJ2-7; perhaps TRBD1 as D (6 bases). This receptor was obtained from an adult in good health. CDR3 in amino acids: CASSPGAGEIYEQYF. CDR3 DNA sequence: TGTGCCAGCTCACCAGGGGCAGGGGAAATCTACGAGCAGTACTTC.